The 5 T cell receptor beta chains in this list originate from one sample, sequenced in a study of T cells in Graves' hyperthyroidism and ophthalmopathy. RNA transcripts yielded amplified TCR beta CDR3 regions. RT-PCR in the first round (using the HTBI primer set) targeted the TCR CDR3. In TCRdb, the multiplex PCR reads were re-called with MiXCR into one record per CDR3 protein. Of almost 600,000 distinct CDR3 sequences in the sample, under 60% are singletons; the top ten hold around 7.7%. Sequenced: peripheral blood or thyroid tissue (not recorded which). The receptor source for this set is a woman aged 18-30 years with Graves' hyperthyroidism.

This chain connects TRBV20-1 to TRBJ2-5; D call uncertain. Germline CDR1 is DFQATT and CDR2 is SNEGSKA (reference sequence). There are 11 residues in the CDR3. With 4 bases removed from V and 5 bases from J, the gap between germline ends came to 8 bases. CDR3 sequence: CSATPAETQYF. CDR3 nucleotides: TGCAGTGCTACCCCAGCTGAGACCCAGTACTTC.

Many counts were recorded for this clonotype. CDR3 in amino acids: CASSPPQDYEQYF. The CDR3 DNA follows: TGTGCCAGCAGCCCCCCCCAAGATTACGAGCAGTACTTC. V and J are TRBV11-2 and TRBJ2-7; D gene uncertain. This CDR3 has 13 amino acids. V shed 5 bases and J shed 4 bases, with 12 bases lying between them. Per the germline V gene, CDR1 is SGHAT and CDR2 is FQNNGV.

The chain has TRBV7-3 and TRBJ2-5; 9 bases agree with TRBD2. J was trimmed by 5 bases and V by 1 base; bases with no gene match: 11. Germline V lookup: CDR1 SGHTA, CDR2 FQGTGA. The CDR3 runs to 17 residues. CDR3 region: CASSLMLAGSVRETQYF. CDR3 in DNA: TGTGCCAGCAGCTTAATGCTAGCGGGATCCGTTCGTGAGACCCAGTACTTC.

This clonotype was seen just once. The junction does not match germline at one end; this may be a read error. This chain joins TRBV5-5 and TRBJ1-1, with 8 positions matching TRBD1. CDR1 is SGHKS and CDR2 is YYEKEE in the germline V gene (reference sequence). The CDR3 runs 14 residues. CDR3 sequence reads: CACSLGTGATEAFF. The CDR3 nucleotides read TGTGCCTGCAGTCTCGGGACAGGCGCTACTGAAGCTTTCTTT. Using reference TRBV5-5 and TRBJ1-1 for the parts outside the CDR3, the full variable domain is DAGVTQSPTHLIKTRGQQVTLRCSPISGHKSVSWYQQVLGQGPQFIFQYYEKEERGRGNFPDRFSARQFPNYSSELNVNALLLGDSALYLCACSLGTGATEAFFGQGTRLTVV.

A note on this clonotype: Being one base from a much bigger clone, this may be a read error. Since no conserved phenylalanine or tryptophan closes the CDR3, a read error is the likely cause. The J gene is TRBJ1-2, the V gene TRBV28; D not resolved. Germline CDR1 and CDR2: MDHEN and SYDVKM. Trimming took off 6 bases at V and 7 bases at J, with 12 bases between the two ends. The CDR3 extends over 12 amino acids. CDR3 amino acids: CASSPVGRGYTL. The CDR3 DNA reads as TGTGCCAGCAGCCCCGTTGGTCGTGGCTACACCCTC.